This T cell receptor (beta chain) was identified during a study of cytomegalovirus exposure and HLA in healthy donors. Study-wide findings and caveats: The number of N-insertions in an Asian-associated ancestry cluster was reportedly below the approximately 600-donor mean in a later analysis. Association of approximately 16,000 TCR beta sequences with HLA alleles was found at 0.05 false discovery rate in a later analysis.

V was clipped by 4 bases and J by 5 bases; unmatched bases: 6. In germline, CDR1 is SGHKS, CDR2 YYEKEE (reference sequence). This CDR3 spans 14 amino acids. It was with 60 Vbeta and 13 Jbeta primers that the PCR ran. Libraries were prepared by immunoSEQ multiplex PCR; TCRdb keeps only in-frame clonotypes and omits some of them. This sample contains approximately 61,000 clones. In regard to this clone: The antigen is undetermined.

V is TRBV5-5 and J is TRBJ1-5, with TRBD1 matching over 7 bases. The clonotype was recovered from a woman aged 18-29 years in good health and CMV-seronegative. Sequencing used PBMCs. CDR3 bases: TGTGCCAGCAGCCGAACAGGGGCGGATCAGCCCCAGCATTTT. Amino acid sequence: CASSRTGADQPQHF.